The 8 T cell receptor beta chains below all came from one sample that was sequenced in a study of blood T cell repertoires in COVID-19. Libraries were prepared by immunoSEQ multiplex PCR; TCRdb keeps only in-frame clonotypes and omits some of them. The sample has roughly 200,000 clones, less than 85% seen once. The sample comprised peripheral blood. The receptors originated from a man aged 45 to 65 who had recovered from COVID-19.

The rearrangement uses TRBV7-9 and TRBJ2-5; 12 positions match TRBD2. Germline V gene data show CDR1 as SEHNR and CDR2 as FQNEAQ (reference sequence). CDR3 size: 13 residues. V gave up 9 bases and J gave up 5 bases; unmatched junction bases: 4. For the CDR3, the DNA is TGTGCCAGTGGACTAGCGGGATTGGAGACCCAGTACTTC. The encoded protein is CASGLAGLETQYF.

Note on this clone: Different DNA sequences within this sample yield the same CDR3. CDR3 residues: CASSLFGGNQPQHF. The CDR3 DNA sequence: TGTGCCAGCAGTTTATTCGGGGGGAATCAGCCCCAGCATTTT. The chain couples TRBV27 to TRBJ1-5; tentatively, D is TRBD1 (5 bases). Germline values: CDR1 MNHEY, CDR2 SMNVEV (reference sequence). Trimming pared 1 base from V and 4 bases from J, leaving 8 bases between. This CDR3 comprises 14 residues.

The rearrangement links TRBV12-3 or TRBV12-4 to TRBJ2-5, with D maybe TRBD2 (5 bases). V lost 1 base and J lost 4, with 7 bases in between. This CDR3 has 13 residues. This CDR3 reads CASSLGGLETQYF. CDR3 bases: TGTGCCAGCAGTTTAGGAGGGTTAGAGACCCAGTACTTC.

The V gene is TRBV14, the J gene TRBJ2-7, with D tentatively TRBD2 (6 bases). V was shortened by 1 base and J by 9 bases, with 10 bases between the two germline ends. Per the germline V gene, CDR1 is SGHDN and CDR2 is FVKESK. The CDR3 extends over 12 amino acids. The CDR3 coding sequence is TGTGCCAGCAGCCAAGGCGGAGGGTGGCAGTACTTC. Amino acid sequence: CASSQGGGWQYF. The full variable domain, completed using reference TRBV14 and TRBJ2-7, is EAGVTQFPSHSVIEKGQTVTLRCDPISGHDNLYWYRRVMGKEIKFLLHFVKESKQDESGMPNNRFLAERTGGTYSTLKVQPAELEDSGVYFCASSQGGGWQYFGPGTRLTVT.

This rearrangement joins TRBV27 to TRBJ2-5, with D unclear. CDR3 length equals 16 residues. V was cut by 5 bases and J by 4 bases, with 20 bases left in between. Germline V gene lookup returns CDR1 MNHEY and CDR2 SMNVEV (reference sequence). The CDR3 protein is CASSPSPPARPETQYF. DNA of the CDR3: TGTGCCAGCAGTCCATCCCCGCCGGCCAGGCCAGAGACCCAGTACTTC.

The V and J genes are TRBV7-9 and TRBJ2-7; D is perhaps TRBD1 (5 bases). CDR1 and CDR2 (germline): SEHNR, FQNEAQ (reference sequence). There are 14 residues in the CDR3. The V gene lost 3 bases and the J gene lost 5 bases, with 14 bases spanning the gap. The CDR3 DNA reads TGTGCCAGCAGCTTTATGGACATTATGGACGAGCAGTACTTC. Its translation: CASSFMDIMDEQYF. The full variable domain, its missing parts supplied by reference TRBV7-9 and TRBJ2-7, is DTGVSQNPRHKITKRGQNVTFRCDPISEHNRLYWYRQTLGQGPEFLTYFQNEAQLEKSRLLSDRFSAERPKGSFSTLEIQRTEQGDSAMYLCASSFMDIMDEQYFGPGTRLTVT.

This chain connects TRBV2 to TRBJ2-2, with D uncertain. Deletions cut 8 bases from V and 4 bases from J, with 17 bases between. Per germline, CDR1 SNHLY and CDR2 FYNNEI. The length of the CDR3 is 15 residues. The CDR3 is CASLMSTQSTGELFF. In DNA, the CDR3 is TGTGCCAGCTTAATGTCAACTCAATCCACCGGGGAGCTGTTTTTT.

This chain uses TRBV3-1 (or the pseudogene TRBV3-2) with TRBJ2-3; TRBD1 matches 8 bases. Per germline, CDR1 LGHDT and CDR2 YNNKEL (reference sequence). The V segment lost 4 bases and the J segment 6 bases; nucleotides outside the gene matches: 21. The length of the CDR3 is 19 residues. CDR3 DNA sequence: TGTGCCAGCAGCCTAATGGACAGGGCGCAGACCGAGAATTTGGATACGCAGTATTTT. This codes for CASSLMDRAQTENLDTQYF.